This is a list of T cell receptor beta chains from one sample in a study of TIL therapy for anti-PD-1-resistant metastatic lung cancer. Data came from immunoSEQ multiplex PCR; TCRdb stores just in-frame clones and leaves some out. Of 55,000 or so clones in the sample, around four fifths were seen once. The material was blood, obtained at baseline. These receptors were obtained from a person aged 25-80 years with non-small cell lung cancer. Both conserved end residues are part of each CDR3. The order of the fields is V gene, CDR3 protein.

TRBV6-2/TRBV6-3 CASSQTVLSGANVLTF
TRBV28 CASSSQTYEQYF
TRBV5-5 CASSFGSLDSPLHF
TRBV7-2 CASSLGSPGDSPLHF
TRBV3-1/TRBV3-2 CASTPGQSYNEQFF
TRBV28 CASSPGTANTGELFF
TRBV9 CASSVGPSGGVDTQYF
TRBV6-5 CASSYGQTQETQYF
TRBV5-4 CASSYGGTVTDTQYF
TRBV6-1 CASSAETGPSNQPQHF
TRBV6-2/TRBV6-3 CASSYFLAGGLGTYEQYF
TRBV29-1 CSVVRGSYEQYF
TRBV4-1 CASSQITGGSTGELFF
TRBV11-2 CASSWITGTSGMGQFF
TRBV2 CASSVDGRPYEQYF
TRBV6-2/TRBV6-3 CASSRLTSGGKKTQYF
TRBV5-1 CASSLGGRTDTQYF
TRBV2 CASHRDSYNEQFF
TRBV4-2 CASSRTRGPDNEQFF
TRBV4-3 CASSLGTTTGELFF
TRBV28 CASSTNHYEQYF
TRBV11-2 CASSLKRAPNEKLFF
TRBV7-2 CASSLGRETQYF
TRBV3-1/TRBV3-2 CASSQLETQYF
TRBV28 CASSLGGGNSPLHF
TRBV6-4 CASWVPGFPSYEQYF
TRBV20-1 CSASGLGGETQYF
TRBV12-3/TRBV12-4 CASSLDAGEQFF
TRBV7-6 CASSPTKYTDTQYF
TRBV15 CATSFNPHGAKLGETQYF
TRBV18 CASSPRTADNQPQHF
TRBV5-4 CASSLDRVGGYTF
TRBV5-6 CASSKRETQYF
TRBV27 CASSLSRDNQPQHF
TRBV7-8 CASSSSGGNNEQFF
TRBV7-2 CASSVSVFSGNTIYF
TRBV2 CASSDQSLREQYF
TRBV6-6 CASTQDRRYGYTF
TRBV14 CASSQSYKGGYTF
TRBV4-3 CASSARLAGGPDTQYF
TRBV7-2 CASSLSLYEQYF
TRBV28 CASSSPTGLPGNEQYF